The 17 T cell receptor beta chains below were found in one sample sequenced in a study of molecular identifiers for immune sequencing clone quantification (dated by TCRdb to the late 2010s). Libraries were constructed by PCR. Sequenced using a NextSeq 500. Starting from the raw public reads, TCRdb applied fastp trimming at Q25, assembled clones with MiXCR and retained in-frame beta chains. Merged by CDR3 protein, the rows form single entries marked with the most common genes and DNA. The sample has about 97,000 distinct CDR3 sequences on record, around 24% of them singletons. The ten largest clonotypes hold approximately 0.94% of the sample. What was sequenced was naive CD8+ T cells from blood, with Jurkat cell RNA spiked in. This sample's cell subset or site label indicates: FACS-sorted CD8+CD4-CCR7+CD45RA+ naive T cells. These receptor sequences come from a human donor in good health. Some libraries in this study had Jurkat cell RNA spiked in.

Comments on this clonotype: A junction end diverges from the germline sequence, so it may reflect a read error. The rearrangement links TRBV11-2 to TRBJ2-7, with no clear D. The CDR3 covers 12 residues. Germline CDR1 reads SGHAT; CDR2 reads FQNNGV. Here the CDR3 DNA reads TGTGCCAGCAGCTTGGGTGCGTACGAGCAGAACTTC. The encoded protein is CASSLGAYEQNF.

This clonotype has ten or more counts. The chain recombines TRBV30 with TRBJ2-7; 8 bases line up with TRBD1. The CDR3 totals 13 residues. Unmatched junction bases numbered 5, after V lost 2 bases and J lost 5 bases. CDR1 and CDR2 from the germline V gene are GTSNPN and SVGIG (reference sequence). This CDR3 reads CAWSPGQGNEQYF. CDR3 nucleotide sequence: TGTGCCTGGAGTCCTGGACAGGGTAACGAGCAGTACTTC.

Many counts were recorded for this clonotype. The chain links TRBV20-1 to TRBJ1-4, with D uncertain. CDR1 DFQATT and CDR2 SNEGSKA come from the germline V gene (reference sequence). The CDR3 runs to 11 residues. The V and J ends lost 4 bases and 7 bases respectively, with 7 bases between them. Here the CDR3 reads CSAKKVEKLFF. The CDR3 bases are TGCAGTGCTAAAAAGGTTGAAAAACTGTTTTTT.

Many counts were recorded for this clonotype. The rearrangement links TRBV19 to TRBJ2-7; 12 bases align to TRBD2. Germline CDR1 reads LNHDA; CDR2 reads SQIVND (reference sequence). With 5 bases clipped from V and 4 bases from J, the junction kept 6 bases outside the gene matches. The CDR3 is 15 amino acids. The CDR3: CASSPGLAGFYEQYF. The CDR3 nucleotides are TGTGCCAGTAGTCCAGGACTAGCGGGGTTTTACGAGCAGTACTTC.

At least ten counts were recorded for this clonotype. This chain connects TRBV9 to TRBJ1-5; D gene ambiguous. This CDR3 is 15 amino acids long. The germline gives CDR1 SGDLS, CDR2 YYNGEE. V lost 0 bases and J lost 0, with 7 bases in between. This CDR3 is CASSVEGNSNQPQHF. CDR3 nucleotide sequence: TGTGCCAGCAGCGTAGAAGGGAATAGCAATCAGCCCCAGCATTTT.

This clonotype was detected ten times or more. The genes are TRBV27 and TRBJ1-6; no clear D gene. V lost 2 bases, J lost 5 bases, and 4 bases lay in between. This CDR3 comprises 13 residues. Germline V gene data show CDR1 as MNHEY and CDR2 as SMNVEV (reference sequence). The CDR3: CASSLAHNSPLHF. CDR3 in DNA: TGTGCCAGCAGTTTAGCCCATAATTCACCCCTCCACTTT.

This clonotype was picked up many times. This chain connects TRBV2 to TRBJ2-3; 11 positions agree with TRBD2. This CDR3 spans 17 amino acids. CDR1 SNHLY and CDR2 FYNNEI come from the germline V gene. V lost 7 bases to trimming and J lost 5 bases; unmatched junction nucleotides: 14. CDR3 loop: CASTELPSGGPGDTQYF. CDR3 in DNA: TGTGCCAGCACAGAACTTCCTAGCGGGGGGCCTGGAGATACGCAGTATTTT.

This clonotype showed up just a few times. This chain links TRBV7-9 with TRBJ2-1; 7 bases fit TRBD2. Germline V gives CDR1 SEHNR, CDR2 FQNEAQ (reference sequence). The CDR3 is made up of 16 amino acids. With 5 bases clipped from V and 8 bases from J, the junction kept 15 bases outside the gene matches. The CDR3 DNA reads as TGTGCCAGCAGCGTAACTAGCGAAGTAATTCGGTATGAGCAGTTCTTC. It translates to CASSVTSEVIRYEQFF.

In its sample, this clonotype was seen a few times. The V and J genes are TRBV27 and TRBJ2-3, with 8 bases aligning to TRBD2. This CDR3 is built from 17 residues. V shed 2 bases, J shed 2 bases, and the junction held 9 bases outside the gene matches. Germline V gene sequence: CDR1 MNHEY, CDR2 SMNVEV (reference sequence). Written as DNA, the CDR3 is TGTGCCAGCAGTTTACTCGGGCTAGCGGGTGTCACAGATACGCAGTATTTT. Its protein is CASSLLGLAGVTDTQYF.

This clonotype was seen once. This clone may be a read error of a much larger clone one base away. J is TRBJ2-5 and V is TRBV19, with D maybe TRBD2 (6 bases). The CDR3 has 14 residues. Germline CDR1 is LNHDA and CDR2 is SQIVND (reference sequence). In DNA, the CDR3 is TGTGCCACTACGCCTCGGGACTCCCAGGAGACCCGGTACTTC. Its protein is CATTPRDSQETRYF.

This clonotype appeared many times. The chain links TRBV7-9 to TRBJ2-3; 8 nucleotides line up with TRBD2. The V gene's germline CDR1 is SEHNR and CDR2 FQNEAQ (reference sequence). The CDR3 length is 15 residues. The V segment lost 2 bases and the J segment 0 bases; nucleotides outside the gene matches: 1. The CDR3 DNA follows: TGTGCCAGCAGCTTATCTAGCGGGAGCACAGATACGCAGTATTTT. Protein product: CASSLSSGSTDTQYF.

Turning to this clonotype: A single base separates this from a much larger clone, so it may be a read error. V and J are TRBV24-1 and TRBJ2-3; perhaps TRBD2 as D (5 bases). Per the germline V gene, CDR1 is KGHDR and CDR2 is SFDVKD. The CDR3 length is 15 residues. CDR3 nucleotide sequence: TGTGCCGCCAGTGATTTCCCGGGAAGCACAGATACGCAGTATTTT. Translating it yields CAASDFPGSTDTQYF.

Regarding this clonotype: A read error may produce the germline difference seen at one junction end. The rearrangement links TRBV4-2 to TRBJ2-7; a possible D gene is TRBD2 (6 bases). The germline CDR1 and CDR2 sequences are LGHNA and YNFKEQ. The CDR3 covers 12 residues. Here the CDR3 reads CASSQGGHEQYF. The CDR3 DNA is TGTGCCAGCAGTCAAGGAGGGCACGAGCAGTACTTC.

There are many counts of this clonotype. The chain is built from TRBV30 and TRBJ2-3, with TRBD2 matching over 11 bases. The CDR3 is 16 residues long. With V trimmed by 1 base and J by 5 bases, 8 bases remained unmatched. Germline CDR1 and CDR2: GTSNPN and SVGIG (reference sequence). CDR3 sequence: CAWSAQFSGRGDTQYF. Written as DNA, the CDR3 is TGTGCCTGGAGTGCCCAATTTAGCGGGAGGGGAGATACGCAGTATTTT.

This clonotype has ten or more counts. This sequence joins TRBV27 and TRBJ1-1; 7 nucleotides align to TRBD1. The CDR3 loop spans 13 amino acids. With V trimmed by 6 bases and J by 0 bases, 1 base remained unmatched. CDR1 MNHEY and CDR2 SMNVEV come from the germline V gene (reference sequence). The CDR3 region has the DNA TGTGCCAGCAGGGGACAGATGAACACTGAAGCTTTCTTT. It encodes CASRGQMNTEAFF.

This clonotype was recorded many times. The chain uses TRBV4-2 and TRBJ2-3; D is perhaps TRBD2 (6 bases). Germline V gives CDR1 LGHNA, CDR2 YNFKEQ. The V and J ends lost 0 bases and 4 bases respectively, with 14 bases between them. The CDR3 has 16 residues. The CDR3 DNA reads as TGTGCCAGCAGCCAAGATGGGGGGAGAGGCGCAGATACGCAGTATTTT. Translating gives CASSQDGGRGADTQYF.

Comment on this clonotype: At one end the junction does not follow the germline gene, possibly because of a read error. The rearrangement joins TRBV19 to TRBJ1-1; D uncertain. Germline V gene sequence: CDR1 LNHDA, CDR2 SQIVND (reference sequence). The CDR3 contains 13 residues. The CDR3 DNA reads as TGTGCAAGTAGTATATTCTGGAGCACTGAAGCTTTCTTT. It encodes CASSIFWSTEAFF.